Listed below are T cell receptor beta chains from one sample, sequenced in a study of CD8 T cells in Susac syndrome. MiXCR, run by TCRdb on the immunoSEQ multiplex PCR reads, gives a single entry per CDR3 protein. Among about 76,000 distinct CDR3 sequences listed, approximately 93% were seen once. Material: CD8+ T cells from PBMCs. The origin of the receptors is a human donor with Susac syndrome. The CDR3 runs from the conserved cysteine through the conserved F or W. D genes are given only for firm matches. A clone size is listed for some rows: how often the clone was seen (once, few, many), or a class if it is expanded.

once	-	TRBJ1-1	TRBV6-5	CASSYSKYTEAFF	TGTGCCAGCAGTTACTCGAAGTACACTGAAGCTTTCTTT
once	-	TRBJ2-7	TRBV20-1	CSARRRRPPYEQYF	TGCAGTGCTAGAAGGCGCAGGCCGCCCTACGAGCAGTACTTC
-	TRBD1	TRBJ2-4	TRBV6-2/TRBV6-3	CASSQGASIQYF	TGTGCCAGCAGTCAGGGGGCCTCTATTCAGTACTTC
-	TRBD1	TRBJ1-6	TRBV14	CASSQGQGFPSYNSPLHF	TGTGCCAGCAGCCAGGGACAGGGGTTTCCCTCCTATAATTCACCCCTCCACTTT
-	TRBD1	TRBJ1-2	TRBV9	CASGGDRENGYTF	TGTGCCAGCGGTGGGGACAGGGAAAATGGCTACACCTTC
-	-	TRBJ2-5	TRBV20-1	CSARDETSPTLQETQYF	TGCAGTGCTAGAGATGAAACTAGCCCGACACTCCAAGAGACCCAGTACTTC
-	-	TRBJ2-7	TRBV5-4	CASSFNPGALYEQYF	TGTGCCAGCAGCTTTAACCCGGGAGCCCTTTACGAGCAGTACTTC
once	-	TRBJ2-5	TRBV28	CASSSPAAGGGETQYF	TGTGCCAGCAGTTCCCCCGCGGCAGGGGGGGGAGAGACCCAGTACTTC
-	-	TRBJ1-1	TRBV4-2	CASSPYLNTEAFF	TGTGCCAGCAGCCCATACCTAAACACTGAAGCTTTCTTT
-	TRBD2	TRBJ2-1	TRBV29-1	CSVPSRLAGGNEQFF	TGCAGCGTCCCATCCCGGCTAGCGGGGGGCAATGAGCAGTTCTTC
-	TRBD2	TRBJ2-1	TRBV5-4	CASSLTSGGRNEQFF	TGTGCCAGCAGCTTAACTAGCGGGGGGCGCAATGAGCAGTTCTTC
-	-	TRBJ1-1	TRBV7-9	CASSPDKWTEAFF	TGTGCCAGCAGCCCGGACAAGTGGACTGAAGCTTTCTTT
-	-	TRBJ2-7	TRBV27	CASSLTWQGSYEQYF	TGTGCCAGCAGTCTTACGTGGCAGGGCTCCTACGAGCAGTACTTC
-	-	TRBJ2-1	TRBV5-1	CASSSRGGPEIF	TGCGCCAGCAGCTCTAGGGGGGGTCCGGAGATCTTC
once	-	TRBJ1-2	TRBV5-4	CASSWGGRTVNYGYTF	TGTGCCAGCAGCTGGGGGGGTAGGACAGTAAACTATGGCTACACCTTC
once	-	TRBJ2-7	TRBV10-1	CASSSGFTYEQYF	TGCGCCAGCAGTAGCGGGTTCACCTACGAGCAGTACTTC
-	TRBD1	TRBJ1-1	TRBV13	CASSPTGGQTEAFF	TGTGCCAGCAGCCCCACAGGGGGGCAAACTGAAGCTTTCTTT
-	TRBD1	TRBJ1-2	TRBV5-1	CASSLEGQGPPGYTF	TGCGCCAGCAGCTTGGAAGGACAGGGGCCCCCTGGCTACACCTTC
-	-	TRBJ2-7	TRBV28	CASSLASFLYEQYF	TGTGCCAGCAGTTTAGCTAGTTTCCTTTACGAGCAGTACTTC
-	-	TRBJ2-1	TRBV29-1	CSVEIPDEQFF	TGCAGCGTTGAAATCCCCGATGAGCAGTTCTTC
-	-	TRBJ1-4	TRBV7-6	CASSAQNGRTNEKLFF	TGTGCCAGCAGCGCACAAAACGGGAGGACTAATGAAAAACTGTTTTTT
once	-	TRBJ1-2	TRBV29-1	CSVELSLNYGYTF	TGCAGCGTTGAATTGTCATTGAACTATGGCTACACCTTC
-	-	TRBJ2-5	TRBV15	CATSEWETQYF	TGTGCCACCAGCGAATGGGAGACCCAGTACTTC
-	TRBD2	TRBJ2-1	TRBV7-9	CASSGPGLAFDEQFF	TGTGCCAGCAGCGGCCCGGGACTAGCTTTCGATGAGCAGTTCTTC
-	-	TRBJ2-6	TRBV18	CASSPSLSSGANVLTF	TGTGCCAGCTCACCTAGCCTGTCTTCTGGGGCCAACGTCCTGACTTTC
-	-	TRBJ2-1	TRBV25-1	CASIHQLFSYNEQFF	TGTGCCAGCATACACCAACTTTTCTCCTACAATGAGCAGTTCTTC
-	-	TRBJ1-1	TRBV12-3/TRBV12-4	CATKTARNTEAFF	TGTGCCACCAAGACCGCAAGAAACACTGAAGCTTTCTTT
-	-	TRBJ2-7	TRBV7-6	CASSSLFGEVGYEQYF	TGTGCCAGCAGCTCTCTCTTTGGGGAGGTGGGCTACGAGCAGTACTTC
-	-	TRBJ1-2	TRBV11-2	CASSLVGSSIGGYTF	TGTGCCAGCAGCTTAGTGGGCAGTTCAATTGGAGGCTACACCTTC
-	-	TRBJ2-2	TRBV2	CASSERTVSTGELFF	TGTGCCAGCAGTGAACGAACAGTAAGCACCGGGGAGCTGTTTTTT
-	-	TRBJ2-7	TRBV5-4	CASTRWGQSYEQYF	TGTGCCAGCACCCGATGGGGGCAGAGCTACGAGCAGTACTTC
-	-	TRBJ2-7	TRBV7-2	CASSFTFQESEQYF	TGTGCCAGCAGCTTCACCTTTCAAGAGTCCGAGCAGTACTTC
-	-	TRBJ2-3	TRBV5-1	CASSLVLFGRGLRRTDTQYF	TGCGCCAGCAGCTTGGTTTTGTTTGGCAGGGGATTAAGGCGCACAGATACGCAGTATTTT
-	-	TRBJ2-1	TRBV7-2	CASSFPSREQFF	TGTGCCAGCAGCTTCCCTAGCAGGGAGCAGTTCTTC
-	-	TRBJ1-5	TRBV4-1	CASSQVPGKGNQPQHF	TGCGCCAGCAGCCAAGTTCCGGGTAAGGGCAATCAGCCCCAGCATTTT
-	-	TRBJ2-5	TRBV20-1	CSARVLPRGETQYF	TGCAGTGCTAGAGTGCTTCCCAGGGGAGAGACCCAGTACTTC
-	TRBD1	TRBJ2-3	TRBV30	CAWSMTGSTDTQYF	TGTGCCTGGAGCATGACAGGGAGCACAGATACGCAGTATTTT
-	-	TRBJ2-7	TRBV4-1	CASSPHGTPDPYEQYF	TGCGCCAGCAGCCCCCACGGGACACCAGACCCCTACGAGCAGTACTTC
-	-	TRBJ1-2	TRBV2	CASRPGGAQAGYTF	TGTGCCAGCCGACCGGGGGGGGCCCAAGCTGGCTACACCTTC
once	TRBD2	TRBJ2-2	TRBV7-8	CASSRYTSGFSGELFF	TGTGCCAGCAGCCGTTACACTAGCGGGTTTTCCGGGGAGCTGTTTTTT
-	-	TRBJ1-5	TRBV4-2	CASSQESYSNQPQHF	TGTGCCAGCAGCCAGGAGTCGTATAGCAATCAGCCCCAGCATTTT
-	-	TRBJ1-1	TRBV14	CASSHVWGRNTEAFF	TGTGCCAGCAGCCATGTATGGGGCCGGAACACTGAAGCTTTCTTT
once	TRBD1	TRBJ1-1	TRBV19	CASSNAGGVRTEAFF	TGTGCCAGTAGTAACGCAGGGGGCGTTAGAACTGAAGCTTTCTTT
-	-	TRBJ1-5	TRBV20-1	CSARDRRGPSSDQPQHF	TGCAGTGCTAGAGATCGGCGGGGGCCGTCCTCAGATCAGCCCCAGCATTTT
-	-	TRBJ2-1	TRBV7-9	CASSPHNEQFF	TGTGCCAGCAGCCCCCACAATGAGCAGTTCTTC
few	TRBD1	TRBJ1-2	TRBV3-1	CASSLSTGANYGYTF	TGTGCCAGCAGCCTTTCGACAGGGGCTAACTATGGCTACACCTTC
-	-	TRBJ1-2	TRBV28	CASSTYYGYTF	TGTGCCAGCAGTACTTACTATGGCTACACCTTC